This T cell receptor beta chain was identified during a study of Ad26.COV2.S vaccination and SARS-CoV-2 variants (dated by TCRdb to 2020 to 2022). Concerning the study at large: Vaccine-arm donors came from COV1001, a multicentre, randomized, double-blind, placebo-controlled phase I-IIa trial of Ad26.COV2.S in healthy adults. Blinding of investigators to trial group allocation was maintained during experiments and outcome assessment. TCRbeta repertoire sequencing was used to assess the specificity and breadth of SARS-CoV-2-reactive T cell receptors after Ad26.COV2.S vaccination. Participants in the trial were split at random into five groups of five each, receiving low-dose or high-dose Ad26.COV2.S once or twice, or else placebo on both occasions. Ad26.COV2.S was given intramuscularly at 5x10^10 or 1x10^11 viral particles, as a single shot or as two shots 56 days apart. A total of approximately 30 samples were included in the TCR-sequenced set, comprising around 19 Ad26.COV2.S vaccine recipients, 5 placebo recipients and 8 SARS-CoV-2 convalescent individuals. The research as a whole found: Vaccine and placebo recipients had similar non-spike TCR breadth, a finding consistent with the vaccine containing only spike. Comparing responses between vaccine doses or regimens was not something the study was powered to do. Compared with placebo recipients, Ad26.COV2.S recipients showed higher spike-specific TCR breadth (P = 0.0014). Substantial breadth of spike-specific CD8+ and CD4+ T cell responses was reported after vaccination. The authors noted that the TCR breadth and depth analyses may have underestimated total T cell responses.

A note on this clone: Its recognized antigen is unknown. Base-call qualities are not available, and no considerably larger clone is one nucleotide away.

The germline V gene (reference sequence) supplies CDR1 LNHDA and CDR2 SQIVND. The CDR3 has 14 amino acids, counting the end cysteine and phenylalanine. Of all the DNA, just the CDR3 is kept, 42 bases in frame from base 1. For this chain, trimming is 5 bases at the V end and 6 bases at the J end, and the number of junction bases without a gene match is 6. Per the publication, the treatment or condition label means: approximately 18 received Ad26.COV2.S at low or high dose, single or two shots; about five received placebo; per-sample allocation not given. For vaccine and placebo recipients, the sequenced repertoires came from samples collected on day 63 after the first injection. In Cohort 1b, 20 to 25 adults aged 18-55 years were enrolled at a single site in Boston, USA, between 29 July and 7 August 2020. Ad26.COV2.S consisted of a replication-incompetent adenovirus type 26 vector by which a prefusion-stabilized SARS-CoV-2 spike protein from the original Wuhan strain was expressed.

The immunoSEQ Assay was used to sequence TCRbeta CDR3 regions. After extraction, genomic DNA underwent amplification by bias-controlled multiplex PCR, followed by high-throughput sequencing. From the authors' description of their analysis: To quantify the absolute abundance of every unique TCRbeta CDR3 region, sequences were collapsed and filtered. Usable DNA was measured by amplifying reference genes present in all nucleated cells, and TCRbeta template counts were normalized to that usable DNA to estimate T cell fraction. Repertoire TCRs were annotated as SARS-CoV-2-specific by exact matching of V gene, CDR3 amino acid sequence and J gene to a known reactive TCR set. The reference SARS-CoV-2 TCR set was derived from MIRA and filtered for enrichment in COVID-19-positive ImmuneCODE repertoires, a step that removed public or cross-reactive TCRs. Using the MIRA antigens, annotated TCRs were further analysed by specific ORF or by position within an ORF. Depth was the summed frequency of annotated unique rearrangements, while breadth was defined as annotated unique rearrangements over total unique productive rearrangements. Two-sided Wilcoxon rank-sum tests were used to compare TCR breadth between groups. Held by TCRdb, this immuneACCESS table contains in-frame sequences only and omits some clones. Under half of the omission traces to an unresolved V gene where checked; the cause of the rest is unknown. The V and J calls and clone size come from that table; D and trimming were worked out from the DNA. Recorded for this sample are around 450,000 clones; about 90% of them occurred a single time. The leading ten clones occupy 4.3% of the sample.

The receptor was derived from a person aged 18-60 years who received the Ad26.COV2.S COVID-19 vaccine or a placebo. The chain is made from TRBV19 and TRBJ2-7; 11 central nucleotides agree with TRBD1. The source was peripheral blood, collected in a trial of Ad26.COV2.S vaccine versus placebo. The nucleotide sequence reads as follows: TGTGCCAGTAGTGCAGCCGGGACAGGGGGCGAGCAGTACTTC. Translated, it reads CASSAAGTGGEQYF. The full variable domain, completed from the reference TRBV19 and TRBJ2-7 proteins outside the CDR3, reads DGGITQSPKYLFRKEGQNVTLSCEQNLNHDAMYWYRQDPGQGLRLIYYSQIVNDFQKGDIAEGYSVSREKKESFPLTVTSAQKNPTAFYLCASSAAGTGGEQYFGPGTRLTVT.